This T cell receptor (beta chain) comes out of a study of persistence of HIV-infected CD4 T cells. This clone has only one observation. Its specificity is unknown. Germline V gene lookup returns CDR1 SGHTA and CDR2 FQGNSA. CDR3 length: 14 amino acids. The V end was cut by 1 base, the J end by 1 base, with 7 bases between. Cells were stimulated nonspecifically with anti-CD3/anti-CD28 magnetic beads. Sorting of responding CD4+ T cells relied on upregulated CD40 ligand together with CD69. Suppressive ART was started during chronic HIV-1 infection in these adults. The immunoSEQ assay was version 4, run in survey mode. The repertoire was sequenced with immunoSEQ multiplex PCR; TCRdb's copy has only in-frame clones and lacks some. The sample contains some 45,000 clones, about nine tenths of which appear only once.

The chain uses TRBV7-2 and TRBJ1-1, with a tentative D call TRBD1 (6 bases). The sequence derives from an adult woman with HIV who was CMV-seropositive. Sequenced here: CD4+ T cells sorted from PBMCs after approximately 19-hour stimulation, sampled from a patient who received antiretroviral therapy. CDR3: CASSLVGGNTEAFF. Written as DNA, the CDR3 is TGTGCCAGCAGCTTAGTAGGGGGGAACACTGAAGCTTTCTTT.